This TCR beta chain was captured by sequencing in a study of beta chain features in type 1 diabetes. This clone was found a few times. Its antigen is undetermined. The whole isolated RNA underwent reverse transcription, so sequencing captured expressed TCRB transcripts. Clones were read by immunoSEQ multiplex PCR, and TCRdb kept only the in-frame ones, dropping some. The data show 250,000 to 350,000 clones, approximately 11% seen once. Study conclusions and caveats: Whether HLA type affects TCRB rearrangement stayed undetermined in the present work.

The receptor was isolated from a woman under 40 in good health. Sequencing was performed on naive CD4+ T cells from blood.

CDR3 nucleotide sequence: TGTGCCAGCAGCCAAGTCGGCGGGAGCGGCACAGATACGCAGTATTTT. This sequence encodes CASSQVGGSGTDTQYF. The chain carries TRBV4-2 and TRBJ2-3; 7 bases line up with TRBD2. The CDR3 covers 16 residues. Germline CDR1 reads LGHNA; CDR2 reads YNFKEQ. V trimming: 1 base; J trimming: 1 base; junction bases outside the gene matches: 5.